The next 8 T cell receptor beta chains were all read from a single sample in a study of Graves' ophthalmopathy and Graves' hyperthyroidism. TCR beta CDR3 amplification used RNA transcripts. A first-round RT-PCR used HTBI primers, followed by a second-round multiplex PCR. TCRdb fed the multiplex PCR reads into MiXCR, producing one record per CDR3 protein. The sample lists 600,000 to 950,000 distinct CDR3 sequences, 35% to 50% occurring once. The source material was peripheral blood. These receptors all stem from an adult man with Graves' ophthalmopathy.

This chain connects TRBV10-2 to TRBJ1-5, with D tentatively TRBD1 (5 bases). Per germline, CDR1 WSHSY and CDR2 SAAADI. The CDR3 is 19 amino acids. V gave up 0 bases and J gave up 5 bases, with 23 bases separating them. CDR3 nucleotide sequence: TGCGCCAGCAGTGAGTCGAAGGTGCACCGGGACGTGGGGTATCAGCCCCAGCATTTT. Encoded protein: CASSESKVHRDVGYQPQHF.

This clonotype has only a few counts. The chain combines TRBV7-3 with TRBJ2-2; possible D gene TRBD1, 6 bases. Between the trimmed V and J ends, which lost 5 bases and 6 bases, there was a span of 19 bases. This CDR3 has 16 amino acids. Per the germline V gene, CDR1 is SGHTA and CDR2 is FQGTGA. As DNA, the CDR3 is TGTGCCAGCAGCCCGGGGTACCAGGGGTTTGCCGGGGAGCTGTTTTTT. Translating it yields CASSPGYQGFAGELFF.

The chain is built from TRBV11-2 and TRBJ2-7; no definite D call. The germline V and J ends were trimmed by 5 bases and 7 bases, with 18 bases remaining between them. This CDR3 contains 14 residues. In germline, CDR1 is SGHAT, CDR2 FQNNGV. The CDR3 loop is CASSPDPAAVEQYF. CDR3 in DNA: TGTGCCAGCAGCCCCGACCCCGCCGCTGTAGAGCAGTACTTC.

CDR3 nucleotides: TGTGCCAGCAGCCAAGTAACCGGGAGCTTGGTAGCTTTCTTT. It yields the protein CASSQVTGSLVAFF. The rearrangement uses TRBV14 and TRBJ1-1; D remains unclear. V was trimmed by 1 base and J by 10 bases, leaving 16 bases between them. Per germline, CDR1 SGHDN and CDR2 FVKESK. The CDR3 extends over 14 amino acids.

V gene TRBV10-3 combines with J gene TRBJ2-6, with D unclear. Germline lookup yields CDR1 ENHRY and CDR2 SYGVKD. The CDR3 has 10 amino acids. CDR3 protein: CAGRGNVLTF. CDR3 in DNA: TGTGCGGGCCGCGGCAACGTCCTGACTTTC.

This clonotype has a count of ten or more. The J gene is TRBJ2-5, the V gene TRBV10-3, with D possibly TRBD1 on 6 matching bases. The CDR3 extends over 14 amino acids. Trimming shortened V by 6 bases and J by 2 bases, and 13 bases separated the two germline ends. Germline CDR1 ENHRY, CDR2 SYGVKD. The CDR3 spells CAISPNREQETQYF. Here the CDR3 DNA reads TGTGCCATCAGCCCAAACAGGGAGCAAGAGACCCAGTACTTC.

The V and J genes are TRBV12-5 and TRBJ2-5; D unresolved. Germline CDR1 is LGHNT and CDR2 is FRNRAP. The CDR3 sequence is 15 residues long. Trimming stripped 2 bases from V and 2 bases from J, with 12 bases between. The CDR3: CASGLSSTQQETQYF. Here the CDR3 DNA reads TGTGCTAGTGGTTTGTCATCTACACAACAAGAGACCCAGTACTTC.

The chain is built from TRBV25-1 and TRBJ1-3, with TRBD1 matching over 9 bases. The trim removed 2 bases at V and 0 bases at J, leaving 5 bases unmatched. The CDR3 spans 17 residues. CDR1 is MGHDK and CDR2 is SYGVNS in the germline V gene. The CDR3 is CASSETGGRGSGNTIYF. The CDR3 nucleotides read TGTGCCAGCAGTGAAACAGGGGGCAGAGGCTCTGGAAACACCATATATTTT. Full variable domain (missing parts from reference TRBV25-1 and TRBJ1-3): EADIYQTPRYLVIGTGKKITLECSQTMGHDKMYWYQQDPGMELHLIHYSYGVNSTEKGDLSSESTVSRIRTEHFPLTLESARPSHTSQYLCASSETGGRGSGNTIYFGEGSWLTVV.